The source of this TCR beta chain is a study of molecular identifiers for immune sequencing clone quantification. Germline lookup yields CDR1 LGHNA and CDR2 YSLEER. The CDR3 loop spans 17 amino acids. J lost 2 bases, V lost 4 bases, and 13 bases had no gene match. The authors built bulk TCR libraries by previously described methods with listed TCR primers. In TCRdb, the PCR reads were re-called with MiXCR into one record per CDR3 protein. The data show over 70,000 distinct CDR3 sequences, nearly 25% seen once. A CD8+CD4-CCR7+CD45RA+ phenotype served as the sorting definition for naive CD8 T cells. Sequencing was performed on naive CD8+ T cells from blood, with Jurkat cell RNA spiked in. Noted subset: FACS-sorted CD8+CD4-CCR7+CD45RA+ naive T cells. The receptor was isolated from a human donor in good health. Some libraries in this study had Jurkat cell RNA spiked in. The chain has TRBV4-3 and TRBJ2-5, with 7 bases matching TRBD1. CDR3 protein: CASSLSPRAGGQETQYF. The CDR3 DNA reads as TGCGCCAGCAGCCTCTCCCCCAGGGCAGGGGGACAAGAGACCCAGTACTTC.